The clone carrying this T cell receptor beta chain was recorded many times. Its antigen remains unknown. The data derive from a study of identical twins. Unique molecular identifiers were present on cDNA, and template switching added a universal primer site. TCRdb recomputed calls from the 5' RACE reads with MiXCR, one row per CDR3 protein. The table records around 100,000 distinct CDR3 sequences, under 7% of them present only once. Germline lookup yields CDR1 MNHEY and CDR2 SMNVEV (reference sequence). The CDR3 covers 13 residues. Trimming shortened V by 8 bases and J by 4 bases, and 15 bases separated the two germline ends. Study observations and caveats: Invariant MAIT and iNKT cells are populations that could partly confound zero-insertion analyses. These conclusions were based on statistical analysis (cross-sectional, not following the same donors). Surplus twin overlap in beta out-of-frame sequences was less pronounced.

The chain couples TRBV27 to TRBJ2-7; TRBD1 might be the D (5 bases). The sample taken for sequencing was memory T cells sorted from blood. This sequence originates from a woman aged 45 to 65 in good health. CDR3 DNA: TGTGCCAGCTCCGGTCAGGGTCGGTACGAGCAGTACTTC. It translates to CASSGQGRYEQYF.